Given below is one T cell receptor (beta chain) in context. Its target is not known. Sequencing was performed with immunoSEQ multiplex PCR; in TCRdb, only in-frame clones are kept and a portion is missing. The sample holds some 100,000 clones, 83% seen once. This sample's time point: baseline, week 1 (first vaccination visit). The treatment denotes: pre-vaccination baseline after standard-of-care therapy. This record belongs to a study of a mutant IDH1 vaccine in newly diagnosed glioma. Study-wide background: Treatment recipients were approximately 62% male and approximately 40% female, and their mean age was approximately 43 years. Most patients had received both radiotherapy and temozolomide, the prior options being radiotherapy, temozolomide, or both. Findings of the study overall: It was over 85% of patients that developed vaccine-induced immune responses.

This clonotype was obtained from a woman aged 50 to 60 with glioma. Sequencing used PBMCs, obtained from a glioma patient treated with radiotherapy, temozolomide or both.

The CDR3 coding sequence is TGCGCCAGCAGTCCTGTCATGGCTAGCGGGGGGGCGTTCTACGAGCAGTACTTC. It is translated as CASSPVMASGGAFYEQYF. This chain connects TRBV5-1 to TRBJ2-7, with 12 bases that match TRBD2. Trimming at V came to 5 bases and at J to 3 bases, leaving 15 bases not matched to a gene. Germline CDR1 SGHRS, CDR2 YFSETQ. The CDR3 is 18 residues long.